Listed below are T cell receptor beta chains from one sample, sequenced in a study of blood T cell repertoires in COVID-19. Here immunoSEQ multiplex PCR was the method, and the copy in TCRdb shows in-frame clones only, minus some. The sample includes roughly 58,000 clones, 60% to 85% of them seen just once. Sequenced material: peripheral blood. The source is a man aged 50 to 59 with active or convalescent COVID-19. Each CDR3 is given with its conserved first and last residue. A D gene is named only where the DNA matches it firmly. The size of a clone is reported for some rows only, either as once, few or many, or as a class for expanded clones.

>TRBJ1-1|TRBV14|.|.
CASSPLGGRGDTEAFF
TGTGCCAGCAGCCCCTTGGGTGGGCGGGGGGACACTGAAGCTTTCTTT
>TRBJ2-1|TRBV10-3|once|TRBD2
CAICGAGPGGGHNEQFF
TGTGCCATCTGTGGGGCGGGGCCGGGGGGGGGCCACAATGAGCAGTTCTTC
>TRBJ2-7|TRBV29-1|.|TRBD1
CSVSIRQGFSDEQYF
TGCAGCGTTTCTATCCGACAGGGCTTTTCGGACGAGCAGTACTTC
>TRBJ1-1|TRBV19|.|.
CASSGQALKVTEAFF
TGTGCCAGTAGTGGGCAGGCGCTTAAGGTGACAGAAGCTTTCTTT
>TRBJ1-2|TRBV6-2/TRBV6-3|.|.
CASSSAWGENYGYTF
TGTGCCAGCAGTTCCGCTTGGGGGGAGAACTATGGCTACACCTTC
>TRBJ2-5|TRBV2|.|TRBD2
CASATPSGVETQYF
TGTGCCAGCGCCACGCCTAGCGGGGTAGAGACCCAGTACTTC
>TRBJ1-1|TRBV6-1|.|.
CASSETRYRVTEAFF
TGTGCCAGCAGTGAAACCCGTTACAGGGTCACTGAAGCTTTCTTT
>TRBJ2-2|TRBV2|.|.
CASGVGGLLTGELFF
TGTGCCAGCGGGGTCGGGGGGCTCCTTACCGGGGAGCTGTTTTTT
>TRBJ2-7|TRBV5-4|.|TRBD1
CASSRSTGSSEQYF
TGTGCCAGCAGCCGCTCGACAGGGTCGTCCGAGCAGTACTTC
>TRBJ2-3|TRBV28|.|TRBD2
CASSWGNLAGGITDTQYF
TGTGCCAGCAGTTGGGGCAATCTAGCGGGAGGGATCACAGATACGCAGTATTTT
>TRBJ1-2|TRBV27|.|TRBD1
CASSLSGRGPYGYTF
TGTGCCAGCAGTTTATCGGGCAGGGGGCCCTATGGCTACACCTTC
>TRBJ1-3|TRBV5-1|.|.
CASSSTGSSGNTIYF
TGCGCCAGCAGCTCTACAGGGAGCTCTGGAAACACCATATATTTT
>TRBJ1-1|TRBV20-1|few|TRBD1
CSASSGGTEAFF
TGCAGTGCTAGTTCAGGGGGCACTGAAGCTTTCTTT
>TRBJ1-1|TRBV5-1|.|TRBD1
CASSLRSGTAMNTEAFF
TGCGCCAGCAGCTTACGCTCCGGGACAGCCATGAACACTGAAGCTTTCTTT
>TRBJ1-2|TRBV19|.|.
CASSSTGIYGYTF
TGTGCCAGTAGTTCCACGGGGATTTATGGCTACACCTTC
>TRBJ2-7|TRBV6-5|.|TRBD1
CASREGATSYEQYF
TGTGCCAGCAGAGAGGGGGCTACCTCCTACGAGCAGTACTTC
>TRBJ2-2|TRBV2|.|TRBD1
CASRELQGLGELFF
TGTGCCAGCAGGGAACTACAGGGGCTCGGGGAGCTGTTTTTT
>TRBJ1-1|TRBV3-1/TRBV3-2|.|TRBD1
CASSYTGYRGRATEAFF
TGTGCCAGCAGTTACACCGGCTACAGGGGGAGAGCCACTGAAGCTTTCTTT
>TRBJ1-1|TRBV18|.|TRBD1
CASSRGQVNTEAFF
TGTGCCAGCTCGAGGGGACAGGTGAACACTGAAGCTTTCTTT
>TRBJ2-7|TRBV15|few|.
CATSRSGTLHEQYF
TGTGCCACCAGCAGATCAGGGACACTCCACGAGCAGTACTTC
>TRBJ1-6|TRBV19|.|.
CASSTYRQSGNSPLHF
TGTGCCAGTAGTACCTACCGACAGTCTGGCAATTCACCCCTCCACTTT
>TRBJ2-2|TRBV7-9|many|TRBD2
CASSWTSGGDGELFF
TGTGCCAGCAGCTGGACTAGCGGGGGCGACGGGGAGCTGTTTTTT
>TRBJ2-3|TRBV6-6|.|TRBD2
CASSHELAGGTDTQYF
TGTGCCAGCAGCCACGAATTAGCGGGGGGCACAGATACGCAGTATTTT
>TRBJ1-1|TRBV29-1|.|.
CSVEDQGRGTEAFF
TGCAGCGTTGAAGATCAGGGCAGGGGCACTGAAGCTTTCTTT
>TRBJ1-6|TRBV9|.|.
CASSPQPGNSPLHF
TGTGCCAGCAGCCCCCAACCAGGGAACTCACCCCTCCACTTT
>TRBJ1-4|TRBV3-1/TRBV3-2|.|.
CASGYGVEKLFF
TGTGCCAGCGGCTACGGGGTTGAAAAACTGTTTTTT
>TRBJ2-3|TRBV27|.|.
CASSPTLRESNTDTQYF
TGTGCCAGCAGCCCCACGCTGCGAGAATCAAACACAGATACGCAGTATTTT
>TRBJ2-7|TRBV19|.|TRBD2
CASSIGLRTSGYEQYF
TGTGCCAGTAGTATAGGGCTACGGACTAGCGGCTACGAGCAGTACTTC
>TRBJ2-7|TRBV12-5|.|TRBD2
CASGIGTSSSEQYF
TGTGCTAGTGGTATAGGGACTAGCAGCAGCGAGCAGTACTTC
>TRBJ2-5|TRBV18|.|.
CASSPGSREAQYF
TGTGCCAGCTCACCCGGGTCGCGAGAGGCCCAGTACTTC
>TRBJ2-3|TRBV19|.|TRBD2
CASRGTSGGPRDTQYF
TGTGCCAGTAGGGGGACTAGCGGGGGCCCCAGGGATACGCAGTATTTT
>TRBJ2-2|TRBV16|.|TRBD1
CASSQTPGQGSSGELFF
TGTGCCAGCAGCCAGACTCCGGGACAGGGTTCGTCCGGGGAGCTGTTTTTT
>TRBJ2-3|TRBV7-2|.|.
CASTPGGGVTTDTQYF
TGTGCCAGCACCCCGGGTGGCGGGGTCACCACAGATACGCAGTATTTT
>TRBJ2-7|TRBV30|.|TRBD1
CAWGTGVGYEQYF
TGTGCCTGGGGGACAGGAGTTGGCTACGAGCAGTACTTC
>TRBJ1-2|TRBV18|.|.
CASSPIDRGSTHGYTF
TGTGCCAGCTCACCAATTGATAGGGGAAGCACCCATGGCTACACCTTC
>TRBJ2-5|TRBV7-9|.|.
CASSLGGPQETQYF
TGTGCCAGCAGCTTGGGGGGGCCCCAAGAGACCCAGTACTTC
>TRBJ2-7|TRBV13|.|.
CASREAGDRRAYEQYF
TGTGCCAGCAGAGAGGCGGGTGACCGGAGGGCCTACGAGCAGTACTTC
>TRBJ2-7|TRBV11-2|.|TRBD2
CASSPPSGSRYEQYF
TGTGCCAGCAGTCCTCCTAGCGGGAGTCGCTACGAGCAGTACTTC
>TRBJ1-1|TRBV19|.|.
CPTQVGEGVGAFF
TGTCCCACCCAAGTGGGGGAGGGGGTGGGAGCTTTCTTT
>TRBJ2-1|TRBV5-1|.|TRBD2
CASSLEASGSSYNEQFF
TGCGCCAGCAGCTTGGAGGCTAGCGGGAGCTCCTACAATGAGCAGTTCTTC
>TRBJ1-1|TRBV5-4|.|TRBD1
CASSFGTGTTEAFF
TGTGCCAGCAGCTTCGGGACAGGGACGACTGAAGCTTTCTTT
>TRBJ2-2|TRBV14|few|.
CASSQEFPLGELFF
TGTGCCAGCAGCCAAGAGTTCCCCCTCGGGGAGCTGTTTTTT
>TRBJ1-1|TRBV3-1/TRBV3-2|.|TRBD1
CASSPNLRQGALNTEAFF
TGTGCCAGCAGCCCCAACCTCAGACAGGGTGCCTTGAACACTGAAGCTTTCTTT
>TRBJ2-5|TRBV10-2|.|.
CASKNSGPSWETQYF
TGCGCCAGCAAGAATAGCGGACCCAGTTGGGAGACCCAGTACTTC
>TRBJ2-1|TRBV5-1|.|TRBD2
CASSGLAGNEQFF
TGCGCCAGCAGCGGGTTAGCGGGCAATGAGCAGTTCTTC
>TRBJ1-5|TRBV19|.|TRBD1
CASESLDRKNQPQHF
TGTGCCAGTGAGAGTCTGGACAGGAAAAATCAGCCCCAGCATTTT